The entry that follows covers one T cell receptor beta chain sequence. The data derive from a study of shared clonotypes between healthy human individuals. Across the study: Used for every donor were three CD4 naive, three CD4 memory, two CD8 naive and one CD8 memory plate.

All of the donors resided in Nashville, Tennessee, and each was a Caucasian adult. Method: immunoSEQ multiplex PCR; TCRdb's copy keeps in-frame clones and lacks some. The table has approximately 250,000 clones, about 69% seen once. Sequencing was done on a sample of memory CD4+ T cells sorted from blood. The sample's subset: CD45RA-negative fraction. The receptor comes from a young man in good health.

DNA for the CDR3: TGCAGCGTTGAAGGACGGTACGAGCAGTACTTC. As protein: CSVEGRYEQYF. The chain has TRBV29-1 and TRBJ2-7; D unclear. This CDR3 is built from 11 residues. V was trimmed by 1 base and J by 4 bases, leaving 5 bases between them. Germline lookup yields CDR1 SQVTM and CDR2 ANQGSEA.